The 28 T cell receptor beta chains below come from one sample, sequenced in a study of Ad26.COV2.S vaccination and SARS-CoV-2 variants. Using immunoSEQ multiplex PCR, the repertoire was profiled, and TCRdb retains in-frame clones only, with some absent. Counted here are around 450,000 clones, roughly 89% occurring once; the ten biggest clones make up 2.5%. Documented treatment: about 20 received Ad26.COV2.S at low or high dose, single or two shots; roughly 5 received placebo; per-sample allocation not given. Material that was analyzed had been drawn on day 63 after the first vaccine or placebo injection. The sample consisted of peripheral blood, taken in a trial of Ad26.COV2.S vaccine versus placebo. All receptors come from a person between 18 and 59 years old who received the Ad26.COV2.S COVID-19 vaccine or a placebo.

The gene calls are TRBV9 and TRBJ2-3; perhaps TRBD2 as D (7 bases). The length of the CDR3 is 14 residues. Germline CDR1 is SGDLS and CDR2 is YYNGEE. V lost 3 bases and J lost 5, with 13 bases in between. The CDR3 DNA sequence: TGTGCCAGCAGCGCCCGGGGGGACATAGATACGCAGTATTTT. Residues: CASSARGDIDTQYF.

The chain combines TRBV6-2 or TRBV6-3 with TRBJ2-2; D possibly corresponds to TRBD2 (5 bases). The CDR3 covers 15 residues. V was cut by 2 bases and J by 5 bases, with 12 bases left in between. Germline loops: CDR1 MNHEY, CDR2 SVGEGT. The CDR3 is CASSYRDRGTGELFF. DNA for the CDR3: TGTGCCAGCAGTTACAGAGACCGCGGGACCGGGGAGCTGTTTTTT.

This sequence joins TRBV30 and TRBJ1-6; D not certain. In germline, CDR1 is GTSNPN, CDR2 SVGIG (reference sequence). The V end was cut by 0 bases, the J end by 7 bases, with 10 bases between. The CDR3 loop spans 14 amino acids. The CDR3, as DNA: TGTGCCTGGAGTGTAGACACGGTGAATTCACCCCTCCACTTT. Translating gives CAWSVDTVNSPLHF.

This CDR3 reads CATSVGLEGTGNTIYF. The CDR3 DNA reads TGTGCCACCAGCGTAGGGCTGGAGGGGACTGGAAACACCATATATTTT. This sequence joins TRBV15 and TRBJ1-3; TRBD1 is a possible D gene (5 bases). Germline V lookup: CDR1 LNHNV, CDR2 YYDKDF (reference sequence). Trimming took 5 bases from V and 2 from J, leaving 16 bases between them. The CDR3 sequence is 16 residues long.

This sequence joins TRBV4-2 and TRBJ2-1; 12 nucleotides match TRBD2. CDR1 LGHNA and CDR2 YNFKEQ come from the germline V gene. The trim removed 1 base at V and 6 bases at J, leaving 13 bases unmatched. The CDR3 totals 19 residues. CDR3 amino acids: CASSQVPPYLAGGSNEQFF. CDR3 bases: TGTGCCAGCAGCCAAGTCCCCCCTTATCTAGCGGGAGGGAGCAATGAGCAGTTCTTC.

The gene calls are TRBV2 and TRBJ2-5; TRBD1 is a possible D gene (6 bases). Germline V gene data show CDR1 as SNHLY and CDR2 as FYNNEI. Between the trimmed V and J ends, which lost 2 bases and 4 bases, there was a span of 17 bases. The CDR3 has 16 residues. CDR3 coding DNA: TGTGCCAGCAGTGAACCCGGGACAATGAAGGGAGAGACCCAGTACTTC. The encoded protein is CASSEPGTMKGETQYF.

This clone was seen once. The chain combines TRBV5-4 with TRBJ2-7; 11 bases are shared with TRBD2. There are 16 residues in the CDR3. Germline lookup yields CDR1 SGHNT and CDR2 YYREEE (reference sequence). The V gene end was trimmed by 0 bases and the J gene end by 1 base; junction bases not matched to a gene: 3. In nucleotides, the CDR3 is TGTGCCAGCAGCTTGGGTGCTAGCGGGGGGTCCTACGAGCAGTACTTC. Its protein product is CASSLGASGGSYEQYF.

CDR3 in DNA: TGTGCCAGCACCTCGGGACTACCAGCGCAAGAGACCCAGTACTTC. This encodes CASTSGLPAQETQYF. The J gene is TRBJ2-5, the V gene TRBV6-5; 7 nucleotides line up with TRBD2. Germline V gene lookup returns CDR1 MNHEY and CDR2 SVGAGI. V lost 7 bases to trimming and J lost 2 bases; unmatched junction nucleotides: 10. CDR3 size: 15 residues.

This chain joins TRBV6-5 and TRBJ1-1; 7 bases align to TRBD1. The CDR3 is 14 amino acids. The germline V gene has CDR1 MNHEY and CDR2 SVGAGI. Unmatched junction bases numbered 5, after V lost 2 bases and J lost 5 bases. The CDR3 coding sequence is TGTGCCAGCAGTTACAGGGGGCGCGGGACTGAAGCTTTCTTT. Its translation: CASSYRGRGTEAFF.

This clone was counted a few times. V gene TRBV3-1 (or the pseudogene TRBV3-2) combines with J gene TRBJ2-1; D may match TRBD1 or TRBD2 (5 bases each). The CDR3 contains 14 residues. V was pared by 0 bases and J by 2 bases, with 5 bases between. The V gene's germline CDR1 is LGHDT and CDR2 YNNKEL (reference sequence). Written as DNA, the CDR3 is TGTGCCAGCAGCCAAGAGGGACCCTACAATGAGCAGTTCTTC. Encoded protein: CASSQEGPYNEQFF.

The rearrangement uses TRBV6-5 and TRBJ1-1; maybe TRBD1 (5 bases). Germline assignment: CDR1 MNHEY and CDR2 SVGAGI. The CDR3 extends over 14 amino acids. Between the trimmed V and J ends, which lost 2 bases and 4 bases, there was a span of 11 bases. This chain's CDR3 is CASSYRGGGTEAFF. The CDR3 DNA reads TGTGCCAGCAGTTACAGGGGAGGAGGCACTGAAGCTTTCTTT.

This chain links TRBV5-8 with TRBJ2-1, with D possibly TRBD2 on 5 matching bases. Germline V gives CDR1 SGHTS, CDR2 YDEGEE. CDR3 length: 14 amino acids. V dropped 8 bases and J dropped 3 bases, with 15 bases sitting between them. The CDR3: CASPSVGGYNEQFF. In nucleotides, the CDR3 is TGTGCCAGTCCCTCAGTAGGAGGCTACAATGAGCAGTTCTTC.

The chain's CDR3 is CASSLGWGDQPQHF. DNA of the CDR3: TGCGCCAGCAGCTTGGGGTGGGGGGATCAGCCCCAGCATTTT. The rearrangement links TRBV5-1 to TRBJ1-5; the D gene is possibly TRBD1 (5 bases). In germline, CDR1 is SGHRS, CDR2 YFSETQ. The CDR3 length is 14 residues. Trimming removed 0 bases from V and 5 bases from J, with 9 bases in between.

This clone was seen a single time. This chain joins TRBV15 and TRBJ1-5; tentatively, D is TRBD1 (6 bases). In germline, CDR1 is LNHNV, CDR2 YYDKDF (reference sequence). This CDR3 is built from 15 residues. Trimming pared 5 bases from V and 5 bases from J, leaving 16 bases between. As DNA, the CDR3 is TGTGCCACCAGCGGAACTGACAGGCCTTATCAGCCCCAGCATTTT. It yields the protein CATSGTDRPYQPQHF.

This sequence joins TRBV7-4 and TRBJ2-7; 8 bases line up with TRBD2. With V trimmed by 8 bases and J by 0 bases, 3 bases remained unmatched. CDR1 SGHVT and CDR2 SQSDAQ come from the germline V gene. CDR3 length equals 13 residues. CDR3 sequence: CASLRGDSYEQYV. The CDR3 nucleotides read TGTGCCAGCCTGCGGGGGGACTCCTACGAGCAGTACGTC.

The chain recombines TRBV28 with TRBJ1-4; D remains ambiguous. CDR3 size: 16 residues. CDR1 is MDHEN and CDR2 is SYDVKM in the germline V gene. V lost 4 bases and J lost 0, with 12 bases in between. This chain's CDR3 is CASSSPQRATNEKLFF. For the CDR3, the DNA is TGTGCCAGCAGTTCCCCCCAAAGGGCAACTAATGAAAAACTGTTTTTT.

The V and J genes are TRBV6-6 and TRBJ1-5; D might be TRBD1 (5 bases). The germline CDR1 and CDR2 sequences are MNHNY and SVGAGI (reference sequence). V lost 6 bases and J lost 8, with 14 bases in between. The CDR3 loop spans 13 amino acids. The CDR3: CASSPQGYKPQHF. The CDR3 bases are TGTGCCAGCAGCCCGCAGGGTTATAAGCCCCAGCATTTT.

This rearrangement joins TRBV18 to TRBJ2-7; D remains ambiguous. The CDR3 consists of 13 residues. CDR1 is KGHSH and CDR2 is LQKENI in the germline V gene. V was pared by 6 bases and J by 5 bases, with 14 bases between. In DNA form, the CDR3 reads TGTGCCAGCTCCCTGGGTAGTCGGGACGAGCAGTACTTC. Translation gives CASSLGSRDEQYF.

The V gene is TRBV6-5, the J gene TRBJ2-7, with D possibly TRBD2 on 6 matching bases. The germline V gene encodes CDR1 MNHEY and CDR2 SVGAGI. CDR3 size: 14 residues. V lost 2 bases and J 2 bases, leaving 10 bases between the germline ends. The CDR3 loop reads CASSYMPGAYEQYF. For the CDR3, the DNA is TGTGCCAGCAGTTACATGCCGGGGGCCTACGAGCAGTACTTC.

The chain couples TRBV5-1 to TRBJ2-1; D not resolved. V gave up 1 base and J gave up 4 bases, with 12 bases separating them. The CDR3 runs to 15 residues. Germline V gene data show CDR1 as SGHRS and CDR2 as YFSETQ. In DNA form, the CDR3 reads TGCGCCAGCAGCTTGAGGCCTGGCAGATACAATGAGCAGTTCTTC. Protein product: CASSLRPGRYNEQFF.

The CDR3 protein is CASSSGSFYNEQFF. The CDR3 nucleotides are TGTGCCAGTAGTAGCGGGAGTTTCTACAATGAGCAGTTCTTC. The V gene is TRBV19, the J gene TRBJ2-1; TRBD2 aligns across 7 bases. Per the germline V gene, CDR1 is LNHDA and CDR2 is SQIVND (reference sequence). This CDR3 comprises 14 residues. The junction had 3 bases not matched to a gene; V was cut back by 4 bases and J by 3 bases. The variable domain in full, completed from reference TRBV19 and TRBJ2-1, reads DGGITQSPKYLFRKEGQNVTLSCEQNLNHDAMYWYRQDPGQGLRLIYYSQIVNDFQKGDIAEGYSVSREKKESFPLTVTSAQKNPTAFYLCASSSGSFYNEQFFGPGTRLTVL.

The chain combines TRBV6-2 or TRBV6-3 with TRBJ2-7; D remains unclear. V was cut by 3 bases and J by 5 bases, with 20 bases left in between. The CDR3 length is 16 residues. CDR1 is MNHEY, CDR2 SVGEGT, per germline. The CDR3 region has the DNA TGTGCCAGCAGTTATTTTGCCCCTTCGAATCCCCACGAGCAGTACTTC. Protein: CASSYFAPSNPHEQYF.

The J gene is TRBJ2-5, the V gene TRBV2, with D possibly being TRBD1 or TRBD2 (5 bases each). CDR3 size: 16 residues. The germline gives CDR1 SNHLY, CDR2 FYNNEI. V was clipped by 8 bases and J by 0 bases, with 19 bases between them. The CDR3 spells CASPEGKGSYQETQYF. The CDR3 nucleotides read TGTGCCAGCCCCGAGGGAAAGGGGAGTTACCAAGAGACCCAGTACTTC.

The rearrangement joins TRBV7-8 to TRBJ1-3, with a weak D call TRBD1 (6 bases). V was trimmed by 0 bases and J by 4 bases, leaving 16 bases between them. The germline CDR1 and CDR2 sequences are SGHVS and FQNEAQ. The CDR3 is 17 residues long. The CDR3, as DNA: TGTGCCAGCAGCTTAGCGCATTGGGGGGCGCGGGGAAACACCATATATTTT. It yields the protein CASSLAHWGARGNTIYF.

The chain carries TRBV5-5 and TRBJ1-3; D possibly corresponds to TRBD1 (5 bases). CDR3 length equals 15 residues. Per the germline V gene, CDR1 is SGHKS and CDR2 is YYEKEE (reference sequence). Trimming stripped 1 base from V and 2 bases from J, with 10 bases between. CDR3 sequence (DNA): TGTGCCAGCAGCTTGCGGGGCTTTGCTGGAAACACCATATATTTT. Translated: CASSLRGFAGNTIYF.

DNA of the CDR3: TGTGCCAGCAGCTTTAGGGACAGCCGGCGGGAGACCCAGTACTTC. Protein: CASSFRDSRRETQYF. The V gene is TRBV5-4, the J gene TRBJ2-5; 7 nucleotides line up with TRBD1. In germline, CDR1 is SGHNT, CDR2 YYREEE (reference sequence). V lost 2 bases and J lost 5; bases outside the gene matches: 9. The CDR3 spans 15 residues.

The V call is TRBV5-6, the J call TRBJ2-6, with 13 bases identical to TRBD2. The CDR3 covers 18 residues. V lost 3 bases, J lost 2 bases, and 5 bases stayed unmatched. Germline V lookup: CDR1 SGHDT, CDR2 YYEEEE. The CDR3 DNA is TGTGCCAGCAGCTCACTAGCGGGAGGGCCCACTGGGGCCAACGTCCTGACTTTC. This encodes CASSSLAGGPTGANVLTF. Combining the CDR3 with reference TRBV5-6 and TRBJ2-6 gives the whole variable domain DAGVTQSPTHLIKTRGQQVTLRCSPKSGHDTVSWYQQALGQGPQFIFQYYEEEERQRGNFPDRFSGHQFPNYSSELNVNALLLGDSALYLCASSSLAGGPTGANVLTFGAGSRLTVL.

The V gene is TRBV5-1, the J gene TRBJ2-1; D ambiguous. This CDR3 has 13 residues. Germline lookup yields CDR1 SGHRS and CDR2 YFSETQ. V was clipped by 1 base and J by 6 bases, with 8 bases between them. CDR3 coding DNA: TGCGCCAGCAGCTTGTGGGTGGGCAATGAGCAGTTCTTC. Its translation: CASSLWVGNEQFF.